These 22 T cell receptor beta chains share one sample of origin, sequenced in a study of blood T cell repertoires in COVID-19. Clones were sequenced by immunoSEQ multiplex PCR, and TCRdb holds only the in-frame ones, with some missing. The sample lists a few hundred thousand clones, 82% occurring once. Sequencing was done on a sample of peripheral blood. The source is a woman between 65 and 79 years old with COVID-19, enrolled during active disease.

This chain connects TRBV7-2 to TRBJ2-1; 10 bases fit TRBD2. The length of the CDR3 is 15 residues. V shed 2 bases and J 7 bases; nucleotides not matched to a gene: 5. Germline V gene data show CDR1 as SGHTA and CDR2 as FQGNSA. Written as DNA, the CDR3 is TGTGCCAGCAGCTTATCGAGCGGGAGGGAAAATGAGCAGTTCTTC. Its protein is CASSLSSGRENEQFF.

The chain carries TRBV7-8 and TRBJ2-2, with D possibly matching TRBD2 (5 bases). Germline loops: CDR1 SGHVS, CDR2 FQNEAQ. Trimming took 5 bases from V and 0 from J, leaving 16 bases between them. The CDR3 has 17 residues. CDR3: CASSPQTRVTNTGELFF. In DNA form, the CDR3 reads TGTGCCAGCAGCCCGCAGACGAGGGTTACGAACACCGGGGAGCTGTTTTTT.

This clone was recorded only once. The chain combines TRBV28 with TRBJ1-2; 11 bases align to TRBD1. The V and J ends lost 3 bases and 5 bases, in that order; junction bases with no gene match: 14. Germline V gene data show CDR1 as MDHEN and CDR2 as SYDVKM. This CDR3 is built from 18 residues. The CDR3 nucleotides are TGTGCCAGCAGTTTTCGATGGGACAGGGGGTCGGATAGGTATGGCTACACCTTC. It is translated as CASSFRWDRGSDRYGYTF.

In this sample, this clone turned up a few times. The chain is built from TRBV18 and TRBJ2-7, with D possibly being TRBD2 (5 bases). This CDR3 contains 14 residues. The ends were cut back, 2 bases at V and 6 bases at J, with 14 bases in the middle. CDR1 KGHSH and CDR2 LQKENI come from the germline V gene. CDR3 protein: CASSPGGFWSEQYF. CDR3 in DNA: TGTGCCAGCTCACCAGGAGGTTTCTGGAGCGAGCAGTACTTC.

V gene TRBV4-3 combines with J gene TRBJ1-4; D call uncertain. CDR1 is LGHNA and CDR2 is YSLEER in the germline V gene. The CDR3 is made up of 17 amino acids. V was pared by 1 base and J by 4 bases, with 16 bases between. The CDR3 sequence is CASSQASGGGFNEKLFF. The CDR3 DNA follows: TGCGCCAGCAGCCAAGCCTCGGGTGGAGGTTTTAATGAAAAACTGTTTTTT.

This sequence joins TRBV19 and TRBJ1-5; 7 bases align to TRBD1. The V segment lost 6 bases and the J segment 5 bases; nucleotides outside the gene matches: 10. The CDR3 spans 15 residues. Germline V gene data show CDR1 as LNHDA and CDR2 as SQIVND (reference sequence). CDR3 protein: CASRGLGGADQPQHF. DNA for the CDR3: TGTGCCAGTAGGGGGTTAGGGGGCGCGGATCAGCCCCAGCATTTT. The full variable domain, its missing parts supplied by reference TRBV19 and TRBJ1-5, is DGGITQSPKYLFRKEGQNVTLSCEQNLNHDAMYWYRQDPGQGLRLIYYSQIVNDFQKGDIAEGYSVSREKKESFPLTVTSAQKNPTAFYLCASRGLGGADQPQHFGDGTRLSIL.

This clone was seen once. The same CDR3 can be traced to other DNA sequences in this sample. The V and J genes are TRBV28 and TRBJ1-2; the D gene is possibly TRBD1 (6 bases). Germline V CDR1 and CDR2: MDHEN, SYDVKM. The V and J ends lost 2 bases and 2 bases respectively, with 6 bases between them. The CDR3 consists of 13 residues. CDR3 protein: CASSLQGNYGYTF. The CDR3, as DNA: TGTGCCAGCAGTTTACAGGGGAACTATGGCTACACCTTC.

The genes are TRBV7-9 and TRBJ1-5; 10 nucleotides agree with TRBD1. Trimming took 5 bases from V and 6 from J; bases not matched to a gene: 7. The CDR3 is made up of 15 amino acids. Germline-derived CDR1 and CDR2 are SEHNR and FQNEAQ (reference sequence). In DNA form, the CDR3 reads TGTGCCAGCAGCCCAGGGGACAGGGGCGGTCAGCCCCAGCATTTT. Protein sequence: CASSPGDRGGQPQHF.

On this clone itself: At the DNA level, this CDR3 is encoded by other sequences in the same sample as well. This chain uses TRBV18 with TRBJ1-2; D is unresolved. The CDR3 is 14 amino acids. Germline assignment: CDR1 KGHSH and CDR2 LQKENI. Trimming shortened V by 2 bases and J by 2 bases, and 9 bases separated the two germline ends. The CDR3 DNA follows: TGTGCCAGCTCACCAGGTGGAGAGAACTATGGCTACACCTTC. It is translated as CASSPGGENYGYTF. Full variable domain (missing parts from reference TRBV18 and TRBJ1-2): NAGVMQNPRHLVRRRGQEARLRCSPMKGHSHVYWYRQLPEEGLKFMVYLQKENIIDESGMPKERFSAEFPKEGPSILRIQQVVRGDSAAYFCASSPGGENYGYTFGSGTRLTVV.

The chain joins TRBV4-2 to TRBJ2-7; TRBD2 agrees at 8 bases. V shed 8 bases and J 9 bases; nucleotides not matched to a gene: 6. CDR1 is LGHNA, CDR2 YNFKEQ, per germline. The CDR3 is 11 amino acids. CDR3 sequence reads: CASFGRGGQYF. The CDR3 DNA is TGTGCCAGCTTCGGGAGGGGAGGGCAGTACTTC.

The J gene is TRBJ1-6, the V gene TRBV11-2; tentative D call: TRBD1 (6 bases). The CDR3 sequence is 16 residues long. Germline CDR1 and CDR2: SGHAT and FQNNGV. V gave up 3 bases and J gave up 8 bases, with 17 bases separating them. The CDR3 here is CASSFVGDKRHSPLHF. The DNA for the CDR3 is TGTGCCAGCAGCTTCGTAGGGGACAAAAGGCATTCACCCCTCCACTTT.

This chain uses TRBV6-5 with TRBJ2-2, with D possibly matching TRBD1 (6 bases). This CDR3 region has 15 residues. Germline V CDR1 and CDR2: MNHEY, SVGAGI. V was pared by 7 bases and J by 4 bases, with 16 bases between. CDR3 nucleotides: TGTGCCAGCACGAAACAGGGAGTAGTCACCGGGGAGCTGTTTTTT. Amino acid sequence: CASTKQGVVTGELFF.

The rearrangement links TRBV2 to TRBJ2-1; D unclear. The CDR3 sequence is 13 residues long. V gave up 0 bases and J gave up 8 bases, with 8 bases separating them. Germline V gene data show CDR1 as SNHLY and CDR2 as FYNNEI. The CDR3 protein is CASSEAEEYEQFF. As DNA, the CDR3 is TGTGCCAGCAGTGAAGCAGAAGAGTATGAGCAGTTCTTC.

The CDR3 sequence is CASSPLGTGLNTEAFF. CDR3 sequence (DNA): TGTGCCAGCAGCCCTCTGGGAACAGGATTGAACACTGAAGCTTTCTTT. The J gene is TRBJ1-1, the V gene TRBV7-8; weak D call: TRBD1 (5 bases). The CDR3 consists of 16 residues. Per the germline V gene, CDR1 is SGHVS and CDR2 is FQNEAQ. Trimming shortened V by 5 bases and J by 0 bases, and 16 bases separated the two germline ends.

V is TRBV27 and J is TRBJ2-1; 7 bases fit TRBD2. Germline CDR1 MNHEY, CDR2 SMNVEV (reference sequence). This CDR3 has 17 amino acids. V shed 7 bases, J shed 4 bases, and the junction held 16 bases outside the gene matches. Here the CDR3 reads CASTQTGGSDLYNEQFF. The CDR3 DNA sequence: TGTGCCAGCACCCAAACGGGCGGGAGCGATCTTTACAATGAGCAGTTCTTC.

This sequence joins TRBV7-2 and TRBJ2-7; TRBD1 aligns across 9 bases. This CDR3 is 14 amino acids long. Germline-derived CDR1 and CDR2 are SGHTA and FQGNSA. V was pared by 2 bases and J by 3 bases, with 2 bases of the junction left unmatched. The CDR3 loop reads CASSLRTGDYEQYF. CDR3 nucleotide sequence: TGTGCCAGCAGCTTACGGACAGGGGACTACGAGCAGTACTTC.

The V call is TRBV3-1 (or the pseudogene TRBV3-2), the J call TRBJ1-1, with 7 bases fitting TRBD1. Germline V CDR1 and CDR2: LGHDT, YNNKEL (reference sequence). The V and J ends lost 4 bases and 7 bases, in that order; junction bases with no gene match: 12. The CDR3 is 15 residues long. CDR3 region: CASSLQGYLGFEAFF. The CDR3 nucleotides read TGTGCCAGCAGCCTACAGGGGTACCTTGGCTTTGAAGCTTTCTTT.

The V gene is TRBV7-2, the J gene TRBJ1-1; 8 bases line up with TRBD1. Per germline, CDR1 SGHTA and CDR2 FQGNSA. This CDR3 spans 14 amino acids. V was clipped by 5 bases and J by 1 base; unmatched bases: 3. The CDR3 DNA sequence: TGTGCCAGCAGCGCCGGACAGGGGAACACTGAAGCTTTCTTT. Translated: CASSAGQGNTEAFF. Full variable domain (remainder filled in from reference TRBV7-2 and TRBJ1-1): GAGVSQSPSNKVTEKGKDVELRCDPISGHTALYWYRQSLGQGLEFLIYFQGNSAPDKSGLPSDRFSAERTGGSVSTLTIQRTQQEDSAVYLCASSAGQGNTEAFFGQGTRLTVV.

V gene TRBV28 combines with J gene TRBJ2-1; the D gene is possibly TRBD2 (6 bases). The CDR3 has 15 amino acids. Germline CDR1 is MDHEN and CDR2 is SYDVKM. V lost 2 bases and J 6 bases, leaving 14 bases between the germline ends. In DNA form, the CDR3 reads TGTGCCAGCAGTTTAATTACCGGGACTTTCAATGAGCAGTTCTTC. Residues: CASSLITGTFNEQFF.

The chain joins TRBV19 to TRBJ2-7, with a weak D call TRBD1 (5 bases). Trimming pared 6 bases from V and 2 bases from J, leaving 17 bases between. The germline CDR1 and CDR2 sequences are LNHDA and SQIVND (reference sequence). CDR3 size: 15 residues. CDR3 region: CASRQRGQGTYEQYF. DNA for the CDR3: TGTGCCAGTAGACAAAGGGGTCAGGGAACCTACGAGCAGTACTTC.

The V gene is TRBV4-1, the J gene TRBJ2-7, with 8 bases identical to TRBD1. Germline CDR1 is MGHRA and CDR2 is YSYEKL. V shed 0 bases, J shed 0 bases, and the junction held 4 bases outside the gene matches. The CDR3 loop spans 16 amino acids. Here the CDR3 reads CASSQDQTGVSYEQYF. CDR3 DNA sequence: TGCGCCAGCAGCCAAGATCAGACAGGGGTCTCCTACGAGCAGTACTTC.

The V gene is TRBV2, the J gene TRBJ1-2, with TRBD1 matching 8 bases. The junction had 7 bases not matched to a gene; V was cut back by 7 bases and J by 6 bases. Germline V lookup: CDR1 SNHLY, CDR2 FYNNEI. The CDR3 has 13 amino acids. For the CDR3, the DNA is TGTGCCAGCATAGCAGGGGGCGCGAATGGCTACACCTTC. It yields the protein CASIAGGANGYTF.